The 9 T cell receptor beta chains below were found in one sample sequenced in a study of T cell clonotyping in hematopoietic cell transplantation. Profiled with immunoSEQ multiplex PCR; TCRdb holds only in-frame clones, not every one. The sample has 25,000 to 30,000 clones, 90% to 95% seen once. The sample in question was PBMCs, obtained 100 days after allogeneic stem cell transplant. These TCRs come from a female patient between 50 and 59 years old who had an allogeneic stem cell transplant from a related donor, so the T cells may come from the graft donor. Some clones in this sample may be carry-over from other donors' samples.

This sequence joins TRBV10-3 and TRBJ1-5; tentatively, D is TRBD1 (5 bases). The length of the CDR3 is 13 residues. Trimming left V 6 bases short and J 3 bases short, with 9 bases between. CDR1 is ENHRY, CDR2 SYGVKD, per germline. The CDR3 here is CAISRQFNQPQHF. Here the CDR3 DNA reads TGTGCCATCAGCCGACAGTTCAATCAGCCCCAGCATTTT.

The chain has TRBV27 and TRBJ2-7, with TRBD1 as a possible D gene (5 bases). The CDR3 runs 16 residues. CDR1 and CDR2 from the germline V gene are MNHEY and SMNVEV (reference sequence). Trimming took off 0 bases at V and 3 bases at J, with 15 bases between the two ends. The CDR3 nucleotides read TGTGCCAGCAGTTTATCCCCCCAAGGACATATCTACGAGCAGTACTTC. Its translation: CASSLSPQGHIYEQYF.

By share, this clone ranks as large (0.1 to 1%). The CDR3 nucleotides read TGTGCCAGCAGCCAAGACCGGACATATGGCTACACCTTC. Amino acid sequence: CASSQDRTYGYTF. The V call is TRBV4-2, the J call TRBJ1-2; a weak D match, TRBD1 (5 bases). Between the trimmed V and J ends, which lost 0 bases and 5 bases, there was a span of 7 bases. The V gene's germline CDR1 is LGHNA and CDR2 YNFKEQ. The CDR3 is 13 amino acids.

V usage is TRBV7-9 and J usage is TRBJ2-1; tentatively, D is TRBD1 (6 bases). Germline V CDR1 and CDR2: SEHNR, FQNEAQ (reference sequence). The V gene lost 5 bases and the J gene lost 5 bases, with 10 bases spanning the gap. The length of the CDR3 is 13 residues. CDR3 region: CASSGYRDNEQFF. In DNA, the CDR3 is TGTGCCAGCAGCGGATACAGGGACAATGAGCAGTTCTTC.

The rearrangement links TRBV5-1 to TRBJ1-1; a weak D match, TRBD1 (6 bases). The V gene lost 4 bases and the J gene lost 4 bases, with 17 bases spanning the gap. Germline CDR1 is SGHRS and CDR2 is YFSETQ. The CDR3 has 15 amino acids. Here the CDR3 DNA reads TGCGCCAGCAGCCCGTTCCTGGACAGCCCCACTGAAGCTTTCTTT. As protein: CASSPFLDSPTEAFF.

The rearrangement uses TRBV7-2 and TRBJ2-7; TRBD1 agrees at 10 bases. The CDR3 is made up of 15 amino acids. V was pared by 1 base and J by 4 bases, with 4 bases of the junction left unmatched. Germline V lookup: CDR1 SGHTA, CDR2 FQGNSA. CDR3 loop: CASSLGQGARYEQYF. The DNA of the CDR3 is TGTGCCAGCAGCTTAGGACAGGGGGCGCGTTACGAGCAGTACTTC.

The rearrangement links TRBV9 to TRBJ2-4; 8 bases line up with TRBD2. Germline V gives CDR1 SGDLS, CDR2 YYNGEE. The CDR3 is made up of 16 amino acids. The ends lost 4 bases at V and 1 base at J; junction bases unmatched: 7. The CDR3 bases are TGTGCCAGCAGCCAGCTCGGGGGGGCGGCCAAAAACATTCAGTACTTC. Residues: CASSQLGGAAKNIQYF.

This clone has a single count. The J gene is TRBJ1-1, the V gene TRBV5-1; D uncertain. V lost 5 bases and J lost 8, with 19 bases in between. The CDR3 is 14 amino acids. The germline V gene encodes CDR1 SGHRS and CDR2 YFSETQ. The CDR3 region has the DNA TGCGCCAGCAGGTTACAGAGCCTGACTGGGGAAGCTTTCTTT. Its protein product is CASRLQSLTGEAFF.

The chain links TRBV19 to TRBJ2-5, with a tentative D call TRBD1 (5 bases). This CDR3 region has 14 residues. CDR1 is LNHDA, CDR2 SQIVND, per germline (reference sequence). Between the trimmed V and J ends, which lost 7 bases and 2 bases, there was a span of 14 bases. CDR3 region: CASTADRTQETQYF. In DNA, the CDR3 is TGTGCCAGTACCGCAGACAGAACACAAGAGACCCAGTACTTC.